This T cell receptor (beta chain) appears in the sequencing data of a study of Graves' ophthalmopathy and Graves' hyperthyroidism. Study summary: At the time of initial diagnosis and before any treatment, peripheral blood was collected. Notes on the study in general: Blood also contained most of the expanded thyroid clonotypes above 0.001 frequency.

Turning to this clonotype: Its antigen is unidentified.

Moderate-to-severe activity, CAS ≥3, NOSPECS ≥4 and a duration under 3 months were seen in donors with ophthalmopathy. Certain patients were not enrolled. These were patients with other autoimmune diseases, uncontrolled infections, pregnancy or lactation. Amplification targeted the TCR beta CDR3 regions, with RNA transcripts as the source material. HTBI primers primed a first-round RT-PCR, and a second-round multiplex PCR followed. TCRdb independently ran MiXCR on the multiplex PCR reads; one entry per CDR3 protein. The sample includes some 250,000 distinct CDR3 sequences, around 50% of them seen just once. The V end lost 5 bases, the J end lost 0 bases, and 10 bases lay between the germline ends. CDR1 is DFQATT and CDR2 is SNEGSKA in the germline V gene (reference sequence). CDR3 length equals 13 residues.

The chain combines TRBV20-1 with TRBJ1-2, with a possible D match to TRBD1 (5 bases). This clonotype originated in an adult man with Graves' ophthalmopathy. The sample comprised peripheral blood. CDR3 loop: CSAGDLSNYGYTF. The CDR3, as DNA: TGCAGTGCTGGGGACCTCTCTAACTATGGCTACACCTTC.